The 5 T cell receptor beta chains in this list originate from one sample, sequenced in a study of human T cells and chemical hapten exposure (dated by TCRdb to the early 2020s). This specimen's time point label, per the study, means: pre-sensitization, week 0. In light of the paper, this sample's treatment or condition label describes: therapeutic diphenylcyclopropenone sensitization with weekly scalp DPC. The library relied on RACE. The sequencer was a NextSeq 500. TCRdb trimmed the raw reads at Q25, called clones with MiXCR and kept productive beta chains. CDR3 protein duplicates are merged, each entry listing the most common genes and DNA. In all, the sample holds 95,000 to 100,000 distinct CDR3 sequences, and roughly 10% of those were seen once. The ten largest clones add up to approximately 3.1% of the sample. Material: whole blood, obtained in connection with sensitization to the hapten diphenylcyclopropenone (DPC). The receptors originated from a woman between 55 and 75 years old with alopecia areata. Some clones in this sample may be carry-over from other donors' samples.

This clonotype has more than one count but fewer than ten. The rearrangement joins TRBV10-1 to TRBJ1-1; D is perhaps TRBD1 (5 bases). V dropped 3 bases and J dropped 0 bases, with 17 bases sitting between them. This CDR3 spans 17 amino acids. The V gene's germline CDR1 is WNHNN and CDR2 SYGVQD (reference sequence). The DNA of the CDR3 is TGCGCCAGCAGTGAAACCGGGACCGGGGGTATGAACACTGAAGCTTTCTTT. This translates into CASSETGTGGMNTEAFF.

The table lists this clonotype with many counts. The rearrangement links TRBV5-1 to TRBJ1-4, with 7 bases fitting TRBD1. The germline V gene has CDR1 SGHRS and CDR2 YFSETQ. This CDR3 spans 16 amino acids. The trim removed 4 bases at V and 0 bases at J, leaving 6 bases unmatched. In nucleotides, the CDR3 is TGCGCCAGCAGCCAACACGGGACAGCAACTAATGAAAAACTGTTTTTT. Its translation: CASSQHGTATNEKLFF.

This clonotype appeared many times. V and J are TRBV20-1 and TRBJ2-1, with 7 bases lining up with TRBD2. CDR1 DFQATT and CDR2 SNEGSKA come from the germline V gene (reference sequence). V lost 4 bases, J lost 4 bases, and 7 bases stayed unmatched. The CDR3 length is 14 residues. The CDR3 nucleotides are TGCAGTGCTATCGGACTAGGAATATACAATGAGCAGTTCTTC. Translation gives CSAIGLGIYNEQFF.

In DNA form, the CDR3 reads TGTGCCAGCAGCGGACAGAAGGTGACCTCCTCTGGGGCCAACGTCCTGACTTTC. Protein: CASSGQKVTSSGANVLTF. The chain recombines TRBV11-1 with TRBJ2-6; tentative D call: TRBD1 (6 bases). CDR1 and CDR2 from the germline V gene are SGHAT and FQDESV (reference sequence). The CDR3 is made up of 18 amino acids. Deletions cut 5 bases from V and 0 bases from J, with 17 bases between.

This clonotype was found a few times. This chain uses TRBV7-9 with TRBJ2-1, with 8 bases fitting TRBD2. The CDR3 loop spans 16 amino acids. The V and J ends lost 8 bases and 8 bases, in that order; junction bases with no gene match: 17. Per germline, CDR1 SEHNR and CDR2 FQNEAQ (reference sequence). Here the CDR3 DNA reads TGTGCCAGCTCGTATACCCGGGGGGGCCCCTCGGATGAGCAGTTCTTC. Amino acid sequence: CASSYTRGGPSDEQFF. The full variable domain, completed using reference TRBV7-9 and TRBJ2-1, is DTGVSQNPRHKITKRGQNVTFRCDPISEHNRLYWYRQTLGQGPEFLTYFQNEAQLEKSRLLSDRFSAERPKGSFSTLEIQRTEQGDSAMYLCASSYTRGGPSDEQFFGPGTRLTVL.